Below are 32 T cell receptor beta chains sequenced from a single sample in a study of T cells in tuberculosis. Measured with immunoSEQ multiplex PCR; TCRdb has only the in-frame clones, and not every one. Among about 40,000 clones, roughly 95% were seen once, and the ten largest hold about 4.7%. Described time point: new active TB diagnosis, blood taken before or within 7 days of starting treatment. The sequencing used PBMCs, collected at tuberculosis diagnosis. These receptors were taken from an adult with tuberculosis.

The chain links TRBV9 to TRBJ2-5; 7 bases fit TRBD2. With V trimmed by 3 bases and J by 1 base, 6 bases remained unmatched. The CDR3 loop spans 15 amino acids. CDR1 and CDR2 (germline): SGDLS, YYNGEE. CDR3 in amino acids: CASSARTRPQETQYF. CDR3 nucleotides: TGTGCCAGCAGCGCCAGGACTAGGCCCCAAGAGACCCAGTACTTC.

This sequence joins TRBV4-1 and TRBJ1-4, with 10 bases that match TRBD1. Germline CDR1 and CDR2: MGHRA and YSYEKL. J gave up 7 bases and V 4 bases, and 12 bases lay outside the gene matches. The CDR3 extends over 17 amino acids. The CDR3 protein is CASSRPSRQGAGEKLFF. CDR3 nucleotide sequence: TGCGCCAGCAGCCGACCTTCCCGACAGGGGGCGGGTGAAAAACTGTTTTTT.

The rearrangement links TRBV6-6 to TRBJ1-1, with D possibly TRBD1 on 5 matching bases. The CDR3 runs 15 residues. V lost 5 bases and J lost 2, with 15 bases in between. Germline V gene sequence: CDR1 MNHNY, CDR2 SVGAGI (reference sequence). CDR3 residues: CASSPLPGLNTEAFF. CDR3 DNA sequence: TGTGCCAGCAGTCCGTTACCGGGACTAAACACTGAAGCTTTCTTT.

The chain uses TRBV5-1 and TRBJ2-1; 8 bases match TRBD1. Germline V gives CDR1 SGHRS, CDR2 YFSETQ. Trimming took 1 base from V and 14 from J; bases not matched to a gene: 14. There are 15 residues in the CDR3. The CDR3 reads CASSLSGQGLSGEFF. In DNA form, the CDR3 reads TGCGCCAGCAGCTTGAGTGGACAGGGACTTTCGGGCGAGTTCTTC.

The chain combines TRBV19 with TRBJ1-3; 9 nucleotides agree with TRBD1. This CDR3 has 14 residues. Germline loops: CDR1 LNHDA, CDR2 SQIVND (reference sequence). V trimming: 4 bases; J trimming: 4 bases; junction bases outside the gene matches: 2. CDR3 protein: CASSKGQGGNTIYF. In DNA, the CDR3 is TGTGCCAGTAGTAAGGGACAGGGAGGAAACACCATATATTTT. The entire variable domain, with the rest obtained from reference TRBV19 and TRBJ1-3, is as follows: DGGITQSPKYLFRKEGQNVTLSCEQNLNHDAMYWYRQDPGQGLRLIYYSQIVNDFQKGDIAEGYSVSREKKESFPLTVTSAQKNPTAFYLCASSKGQGGNTIYFGEGSWLTVV.

V is TRBV29-1 and J is TRBJ1-1, with D possibly being TRBD1 (5 bases). Germline assignment: CDR1 SQVTM and CDR2 ANQGSEA. The CDR3 is 13 amino acids. V dropped 1 base and J dropped 0 bases, with 6 bases sitting between them. CDR3 residues: CSVEGQLNTEAFF. In DNA, the CDR3 is TGCAGCGTTGAAGGACAGCTGAACACTGAAGCTTTCTTT.

The rearrangement joins TRBV29-1 to TRBJ1-2; D not certain. The CDR3 consists of 15 residues. CDR1 is SQVTM, CDR2 ANQGSEA, per germline. Trimming left V 0 bases short and J 2 bases short, with 13 bases between. CDR3 nucleotides: TGCAGCGTTGAAGAGGGCAGCTCAGGAAACTATGGCTACACCTTC. It yields the protein CSVEEGSSGNYGYTF.

The chain couples TRBV6-1 to TRBJ2-6, with TRBD2 as a possible D gene (6 bases). The CDR3 length is 16 residues. The germline V and J ends were trimmed by 2 bases and 4 bases, with 12 bases remaining between them. CDR1 is MNHNS and CDR2 is SASEGT in the germline V gene. CDR3 protein: CASSERRGLGANVLTF. The CDR3 nucleotides are TGTGCCAGCAGTGAACGGAGGGGTCTAGGGGCCAACGTCCTGACTTTC.

This sequence joins TRBV20-1 and TRBJ2-7; D is uncertain. Per germline, CDR1 DFQATT and CDR2 SNEGSKA (reference sequence). This CDR3 is built from 11 residues. V dropped 1 base and J dropped 3 bases, with 4 bases sitting between them. CDR3 sequence (DNA): TGCAGTGCTAGAGGAGACTACGAGCAGTACTTC. Translation gives CSARGDYEQYF.

This chain joins TRBV7-2 and TRBJ1-1; D unresolved. V lost 3 bases, J lost 1 base, and 6 bases lay in between. Germline V CDR1 and CDR2: SGHTA, FQGNSA. The CDR3 extends over 13 amino acids. CDR3 in amino acids: CASSFAGNTEAFF. CDR3 nucleotides: TGTGCCAGCAGCTTTGCCGGGAACACTGAAGCTTTCTTT.

The sample holds one count of this clone. V usage is TRBV6-5 and J usage is TRBJ1-6; 7 bases align to TRBD1. The CDR3 spans 13 residues. V was clipped by 2 bases and J by 10 bases; unmatched bases: 2. Germline loops: CDR1 MNHEY, CDR2 SVGAGI. CDR3 region: CASSYQGVSPLHF. CDR3 nucleotide sequence: TGTGCCAGCAGTTACCAGGGGGTCTCACCCCTCCACTTT.

The chain carries TRBV11-2 and TRBJ2-7; D ambiguous. Deletions cut 2 bases from V and 3 bases from J, with 23 bases between. This CDR3 spans 18 amino acids. Germline V gene lookup returns CDR1 SGHAT and CDR2 FQNNGV. The CDR3 DNA reads TGTGCCAGCAGCTTAACATCCCTTGGAACAGTTGAGTACTACGAGCAGTACTTC. Translation: CASSLTSLGTVEYYEQYF. The whole variable domain, filled in from reference TRBV11-2 and TRBJ2-7, reads EAGVAQSPRYKIIEKRQSVAFWCNPISGHATLYWYQQILGQGPKLLIQFQNNGVVDDSQLPKDRFSAERLKGVDSTLKIQPAKLEDSAVYLCASSLTSLGTVEYYEQYFGPGTRLTVT.

The chain recombines TRBV10-1 with TRBJ2-7; a weak D match, TRBD2 (5 bases). Germline CDR1 and CDR2: WNHNN and SYGVQD (reference sequence). The CDR3 consists of 13 residues. With 3 bases removed from V and 5 bases from J, the gap between germline ends came to 11 bases. The CDR3 is CASSDDPRDEQYF. In DNA form, the CDR3 reads TGCGCCAGCAGTGATGACCCGAGGGACGAGCAGTACTTC.

The chain carries TRBV11-2 and TRBJ2-7; D is unclear. The CDR3 spans 15 residues. CDR1 SGHAT and CDR2 FQNNGV come from the germline V gene. Trimming removed 1 base at V and 0 bases at J, with 10 bases between. CDR3 loop: CASSLAAGSSYEQYF. In DNA form, the CDR3 reads TGTGCCAGCAGCTTAGCAGCAGGTAGCTCCTACGAGCAGTACTTC.

V gene TRBV6-1 combines with J gene TRBJ2-7, with D maybe TRBD1 (5 bases). The germline V gene encodes CDR1 MNHNS and CDR2 SASEGT. This CDR3 is 15 amino acids long. Trimming took off 4 bases at V and 2 bases at J, with 15 bases between the two ends. As DNA, the CDR3 is TGTGCCAGCAGTGCCGGCAGGGTCACCACCTACGAGCAGTACTTC. Its translation: CASSAGRVTTYEQYF.

The gene calls are TRBV28 and TRBJ2-7; 11 nucleotides match TRBD1. Trimming removed 5 bases from V and 2 bases from J; junction bases left unmatched: 8. Germline V gene sequence: CDR1 MDHEN, CDR2 SYDVKM. The CDR3 has 16 amino acids. CDR3 coding DNA: TGTGCCAGCAGTACATCCGGGACAGGGGGACCCTACGAGCAGTACTTC. Encoded protein: CASSTSGTGGPYEQYF.

V and J are TRBV23-1 and TRBJ1-2; TRBD1 agrees at 7 bases. TRBV23-1 is sorted into the ORF group, with uncertain function. CDR3 length: 16 residues. The V gene end was trimmed by 8 bases and the J gene end by 4 bases; junction bases not matched to a gene: 16. As DNA, the CDR3 is TGCGCCAGCCGAATACGTACAGGGGCAGGAGGCTATGGCTACACCTTC. Translating gives CASRIRTGAGGYGYTF.

This sequence joins TRBV5-1 and TRBJ1-5; the D is unclear. The CDR3 spans 15 residues. Per germline, CDR1 SGHRS and CDR2 YFSETQ. Trimming stripped 0 bases from V and 0 bases from J, with 7 bases between. The CDR3 loop is CASSLGLSSNQPQHF. The CDR3 DNA sequence: TGCGCCAGCAGCTTGGGGTTGAGTAGCAATCAGCCCCAGCATTTT.

CDR3 nucleotides: TGTGCCAGCAGCTACGGCCTTGCAGGGGCTTTCTTT. Translated: CASSYGLAGAFF. V and J are TRBV11-2 and TRBJ1-1; tentatively, D is TRBD1 (5 bases). This CDR3 is 12 amino acids long. In germline, CDR1 is SGHAT, CDR2 FQNNGV. The V and J ends lost 4 bases and 11 bases respectively, with 14 bases between them. Using reference TRBV11-2 and TRBJ1-1 for the parts outside the CDR3, the full variable domain is EAGVAQSPRYKIIEKRQSVAFWCNPISGHATLYWYQQILGQGPKLLIQFQNNGVVDDSQLPKDRFSAERLKGVDSTLKIQPAKLEDSAVYLCASSYGLAGAFFGQGTRLTVV.

This clone was detected only a few times. The chain joins TRBV11-2 to TRBJ1-6; TRBD1 is a possible D gene (6 bases). CDR3 size: 20 residues. CDR1 is SGHAT and CDR2 is FQNNGV in the germline V gene. V dropped 0 bases and J dropped 8 bases, with 26 bases sitting between them. The CDR3 loop reads CASSLDRRQGSRYEYSPLHF. In DNA, the CDR3 is TGTGCCAGCAGCTTAGATCGCCGGCAGGGGTCTAGGTATGAGTATTCACCCCTCCACTTT. The full variable domain, in which reference TRBV11-2 and TRBJ1-6 provide the parts outside the CDR3, is EAGVAQSPRYKIIEKRQSVAFWCNPISGHATLYWYQQILGQGPKLLIQFQNNGVVDDSQLPKDRFSAERLKGVDSTLKIQPAKLEDSAVYLCASSLDRRQGSRYEYSPLHFGNGTRLTVT.

This clone occurred once. The V call is TRBV2, the J call TRBJ1-2; TRBD1 might be the D (5 bases). The V gene's germline CDR1 is SNHLY and CDR2 FYNNEI. The germline V and J ends were trimmed by 0 bases and 8 bases, with 10 bases remaining between them. The CDR3 covers 13 residues. The CDR3 sequence is CASSEAQGRGYTF. DNA of the CDR3: TGTGCCAGCAGTGAAGCGCAGGGCAGAGGCTACACCTTC.

Only a few counts were recorded for this clone. This CDR3 reads CARWGYNAYEQYF. The CDR3 DNA follows: TGTGCCAGATGGGGCTACAATGCCTACGAGCAGTACTTC. This rearrangement joins TRBV7-3 to TRBJ2-7; possible D gene TRBD1, 5 bases. The CDR3 is 13 residues long. Germline V lookup: CDR1 SGHTA, CDR2 FQGTGA. Deletions cut 9 bases from V and 2 bases from J, with 14 bases between.

The V call is TRBV28, the J call TRBJ2-1, with D perhaps TRBD2 (5 bases). V lost 6 bases, J lost 0 bases, and 18 bases lay in between. This CDR3 is built from 17 residues. The germline gives CDR1 MDHEN, CDR2 SYDVKM. The CDR3 DNA is TGTGCCAGCAGCACCCATAATTGGGAGAGCTCCTACAATGAGCAGTTCTTC. Translation: CASSTHNWESSYNEQFF.

V is TRBV15 and J is TRBJ1-2; 8 nucleotides line up with TRBD1. The CDR3 totals 13 residues. V lost 8 bases and J lost 4; bases outside the gene matches: 6. Germline V lookup: CDR1 LNHNV, CDR2 YYDKDF (reference sequence). CDR3 sequence (DNA): TGTGCCACCGGGAAGGACAGGGCCTATGGCTACACCTTC. This translates into CATGKDRAYGYTF.

The chain employs TRBV7-2 and TRBJ1-2; weak D call: TRBD1 (6 bases). The CDR3 totals 12 residues. V lost 5 bases and J 8 bases, leaving 12 bases between the germline ends. Germline CDR1 reads SGHTA; CDR2 reads FQGNSA. CDR3 sequence: CASSPTGSGYTF. For the CDR3, the DNA is TGTGCCAGCAGCCCTACAGGGTCCGGCTACACCTTC. Full variable domain (remainder filled in from reference TRBV7-2 and TRBJ1-2): GAGVSQSPSNKVTEKGKDVELRCDPISGHTALYWYRQSLGQGLEFLIYFQGNSAPDKSGLPSDRFSAERTGGSVSTLTIQRTQQEDSAVYLCASSPTGSGYTFGSGTRLTVV.

The gene calls are TRBV6-6 and TRBJ1-5, with TRBD1 matching over 8 bases. CDR3 length equals 15 residues. Germline V gene data show CDR1 as MNHNY and CDR2 as SVGAGI (reference sequence). The V and J ends lost 6 bases and 4 bases, in that order; junction bases with no gene match: 8. In DNA, the CDR3 is TGTGCCAGCAGGGACGGGACAGGAGGGAATCAGCCCCAGCATTTT. As protein: CASRDGTGGNQPQHF.

The chain couples TRBV5-6 to TRBJ1-1, with D possibly TRBD1 on 6 matching bases. The V gene lost 0 bases and the J gene lost 4 bases, with 10 bases spanning the gap. The CDR3 has 14 amino acids. Germline V gene lookup returns CDR1 SGHDT and CDR2 YYEEEE. CDR3 sequence: CASSLGTALTEAFF. CDR3 coding DNA: TGTGCCAGCAGCTTGGGGACAGCACTCACTGAAGCTTTCTTT. Full variable domain (outside the CDR3, taken from reference TRBV5-6 and TRBJ1-1): DAGVTQSPTHLIKTRGQQVTLRCSPKSGHDTVSWYQQALGQGPQFIFQYYEEEERQRGNFPDRFSGHQFPNYSSELNVNALLLGDSALYLCASSLGTALTEAFFGQGTRLTVV.

This chain uses TRBV29-1 with TRBJ1-2, with TRBD1 matching over 8 bases. Losses at the gene ends were 0 bases for V and 6 bases for J; bases not matched to a gene: 3. The CDR3 sequence is 13 residues long. Germline CDR1 is SQVTM and CDR2 is ANQGSEA. The CDR3 spells CSVEDRRGHGYTF. In DNA form, the CDR3 reads TGCAGCGTTGAAGATCGCAGGGGGCATGGCTACACCTTC.

The V call is TRBV5-1, the J call TRBJ2-7; possibly TRBD1 for D (5 bases). CDR3 length equals 14 residues. Trimming removed 1 base at V and 2 bases at J, with 10 bases between. Germline V gene data show CDR1 as SGHRS and CDR2 as YFSETQ. In DNA form, the CDR3 reads TGCGCCAGCAGCTTGTTAAGGGGTCCCTACGAGCAGTACTTC. This gives the protein CASSLLRGPYEQYF.

The chain carries TRBV15 and TRBJ1-4, with unresolved D. The CDR3 is 15 residues long. Germline-derived CDR1 and CDR2 are LNHNV and YYDKDF (reference sequence). Trimming shortened V by 1 base and J by 4 bases, and 10 bases separated the two germline ends. CDR3 in amino acids: CATSRVTGINEKLFF. Here the CDR3 DNA reads TGTGCCACCAGCAGAGTGACGGGTATTAATGAAAAACTGTTTTTT.

In DNA, the CDR3 is TGCGCCAGCAGCTTGGGGACAGGGATCACTGAAGCTTTCTTT. Its protein product is CASSLGTGITEAFF. The chain is built from TRBV5-1 and TRBJ1-1; TRBD1 agrees at 8 bases. Trimming took 0 bases from V and 4 from J; bases not matched to a gene: 2. CDR3 length: 14 residues. Germline assignment: CDR1 SGHRS and CDR2 YFSETQ. The whole variable domain, filled in from reference TRBV5-1 and TRBJ1-1, reads KAGVTQTPRYLIKTRGQQVTLSCSPISGHRSVSWYQQTPGQGLQFLFEYFSETQRNKGNFPGRFSGRQFSNSRSEMNVSTLELGDSALYLCASSLGTGITEAFFGQGTRLTVV.

The chain links TRBV27 to TRBJ1-4, with D possibly matching TRBD1 (5 bases). The CDR3 sequence is 14 residues long. Between the trimmed V and J ends, which lost 5 bases and 2 bases, there was a span of 9 bases. Germline CDR1 and CDR2: MNHEY and SMNVEV (reference sequence). The CDR3 DNA sequence: TGTGCCAGCAGTGTATGGGGCACTAATGAAAAACTGTTTTTT. Its translation is CASSVWGTNEKLFF. Together with reference TRBV27 and TRBJ1-4, the CDR3 gives the full variable domain: EAQVTQNPRYLITVTGKKLTVTCSQNMNHEYMSWYRQDPGLGLRQIYYSMNVEVTDKGDVPEGYKVSRKEKRNFPLILESPSPNQTSLYFCASSVWGTNEKLFFGSGTQLSVL.